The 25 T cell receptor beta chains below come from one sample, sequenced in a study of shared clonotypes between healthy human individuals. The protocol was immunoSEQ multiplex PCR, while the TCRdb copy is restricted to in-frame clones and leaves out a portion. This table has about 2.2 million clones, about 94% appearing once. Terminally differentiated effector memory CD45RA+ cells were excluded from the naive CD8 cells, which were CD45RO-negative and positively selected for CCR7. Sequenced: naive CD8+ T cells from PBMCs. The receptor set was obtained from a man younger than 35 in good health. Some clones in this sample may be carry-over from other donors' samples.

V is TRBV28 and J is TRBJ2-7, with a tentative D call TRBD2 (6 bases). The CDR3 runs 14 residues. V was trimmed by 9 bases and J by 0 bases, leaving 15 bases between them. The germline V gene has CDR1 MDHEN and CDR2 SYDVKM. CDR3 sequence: CASTPRGYSYEQYF. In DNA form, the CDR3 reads TGTGCCAGTACACCCCGGGGGTACTCCTACGAGCAGTACTTC. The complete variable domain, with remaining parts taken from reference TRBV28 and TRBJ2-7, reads DVKVTQSSRYLVKRTGEKVFLECVQDMDHENMFWYRQDPGLGLRLIYFSYDVKMKEKGDIPEGYSVSREKKERFSLILESASTNQTSMYLCASTPRGYSYEQYFGPGTRLTVT.

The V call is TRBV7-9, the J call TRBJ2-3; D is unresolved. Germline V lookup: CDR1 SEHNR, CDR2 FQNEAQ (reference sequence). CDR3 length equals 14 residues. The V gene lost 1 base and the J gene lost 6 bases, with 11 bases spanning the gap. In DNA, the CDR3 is TGTGCCAGCAGCTTAGTTTGGGATAAGGATACGCAGTATTTT. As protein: CASSLVWDKDTQYF.

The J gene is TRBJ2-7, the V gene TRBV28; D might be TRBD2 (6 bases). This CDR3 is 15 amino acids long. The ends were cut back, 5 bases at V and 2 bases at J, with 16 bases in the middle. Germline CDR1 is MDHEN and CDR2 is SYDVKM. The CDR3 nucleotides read TGTGCCAGCAGTCCGCGGGACGGACCAACCTACGAGCAGTACTTC. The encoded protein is CASSPRDGPTYEQYF. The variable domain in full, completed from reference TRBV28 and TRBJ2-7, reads DVKVTQSSRYLVKRTGEKVFLECVQDMDHENMFWYRQDPGLGLRLIYFSYDVKMKEKGDIPEGYSVSREKKERFSLILESASTNQTSMYLCASSPRDGPTYEQYFGPGTRLTVT.

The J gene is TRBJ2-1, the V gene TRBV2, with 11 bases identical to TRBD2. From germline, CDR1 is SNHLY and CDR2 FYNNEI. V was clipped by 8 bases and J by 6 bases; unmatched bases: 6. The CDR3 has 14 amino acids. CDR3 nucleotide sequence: TGTGCCAGCGACCTAGCGGGAGGCCCCAATGAGCAGTTCTTC. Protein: CASDLAGGPNEQFF.

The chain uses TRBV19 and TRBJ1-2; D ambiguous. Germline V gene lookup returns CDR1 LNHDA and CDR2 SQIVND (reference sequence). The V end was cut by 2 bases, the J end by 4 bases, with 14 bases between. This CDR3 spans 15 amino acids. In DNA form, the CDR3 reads TGTGCCAGTAGTATAAAACCGACCTTAATCTATGGCTACACCTTC. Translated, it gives CASSIKPTLIYGYTF.

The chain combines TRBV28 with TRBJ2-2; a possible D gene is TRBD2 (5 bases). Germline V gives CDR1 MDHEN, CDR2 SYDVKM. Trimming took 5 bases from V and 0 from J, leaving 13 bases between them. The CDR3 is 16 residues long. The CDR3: CASSPRLRANTGELFF. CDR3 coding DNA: TGTGCCAGCAGTCCCCGGTTGCGGGCGAACACCGGGGAGCTGTTTTTT.

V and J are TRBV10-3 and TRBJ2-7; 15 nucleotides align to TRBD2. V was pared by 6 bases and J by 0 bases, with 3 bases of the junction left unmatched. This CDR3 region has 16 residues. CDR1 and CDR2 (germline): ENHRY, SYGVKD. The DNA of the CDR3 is TGTGCCATCAGCGGGACTAGCGGGAGGAGCTCCTACGAGCAGTACTTC. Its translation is CAISGTSGRSSYEQYF.

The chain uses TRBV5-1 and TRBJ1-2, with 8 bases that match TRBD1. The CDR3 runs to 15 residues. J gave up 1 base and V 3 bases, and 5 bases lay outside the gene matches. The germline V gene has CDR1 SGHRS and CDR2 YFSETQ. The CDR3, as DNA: TGCGCCAGCAGCTGGACAGGGTCGAATAACTATGGCTACACCTTC. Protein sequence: CASSWTGSNNYGYTF.

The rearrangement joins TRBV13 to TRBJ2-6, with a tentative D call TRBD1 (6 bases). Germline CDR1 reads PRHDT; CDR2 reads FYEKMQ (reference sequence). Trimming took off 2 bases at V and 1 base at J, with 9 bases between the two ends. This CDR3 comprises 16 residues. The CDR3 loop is CASSLNRVSGANVLTF. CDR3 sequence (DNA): TGTGCCAGCAGCTTAAACAGGGTTTCTGGGGCCAACGTCCTGACTTTC.

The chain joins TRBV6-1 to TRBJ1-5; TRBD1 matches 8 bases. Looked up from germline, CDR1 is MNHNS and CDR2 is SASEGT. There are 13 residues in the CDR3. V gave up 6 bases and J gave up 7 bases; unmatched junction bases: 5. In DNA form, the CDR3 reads TGTGCCAGCAGAGACAGGGGCGAGCAGCCCCAGCATTTT. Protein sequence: CASRDRGEQPQHF.

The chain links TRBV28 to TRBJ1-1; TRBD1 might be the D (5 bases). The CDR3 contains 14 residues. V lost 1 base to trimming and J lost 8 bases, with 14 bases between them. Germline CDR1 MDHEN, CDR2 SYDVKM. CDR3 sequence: CASSLLLVWGEAFF. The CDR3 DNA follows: TGTGCCAGCAGTTTATTATTGGTATGGGGGGAAGCTTTCTTT.

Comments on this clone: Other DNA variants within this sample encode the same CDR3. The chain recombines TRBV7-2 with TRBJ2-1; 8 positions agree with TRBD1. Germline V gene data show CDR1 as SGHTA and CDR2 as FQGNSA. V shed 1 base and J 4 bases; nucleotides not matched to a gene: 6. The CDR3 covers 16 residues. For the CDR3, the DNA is TGTGCCAGCAGCTTAGTTGGACAGGGTATTTACAATGAGCAGTTCTTC. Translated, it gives CASSLVGQGIYNEQFF.

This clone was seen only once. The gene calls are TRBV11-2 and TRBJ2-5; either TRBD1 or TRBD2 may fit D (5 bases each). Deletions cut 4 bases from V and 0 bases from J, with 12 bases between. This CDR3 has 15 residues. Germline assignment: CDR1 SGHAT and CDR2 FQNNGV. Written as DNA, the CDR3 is TGTGCCAGCAGCTCGTCCGGGACGAACCAAGAGACCCAGTACTTC. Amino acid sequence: CASSSSGTNQETQYF. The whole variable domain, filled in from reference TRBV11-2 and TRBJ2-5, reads EAGVAQSPRYKIIEKRQSVAFWCNPISGHATLYWYQQILGQGPKLLIQFQNNGVVDDSQLPKDRFSAERLKGVDSTLKIQPAKLEDSAVYLCASSSSGTNQETQYFGPGTRLLVL.

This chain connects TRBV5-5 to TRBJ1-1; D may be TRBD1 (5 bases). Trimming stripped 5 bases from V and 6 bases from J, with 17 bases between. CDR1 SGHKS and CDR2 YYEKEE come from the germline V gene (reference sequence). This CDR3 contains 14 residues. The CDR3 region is CASSLLMGLAEAFF. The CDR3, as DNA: TGTGCCAGCAGTTTACTTATGGGGCTAGCTGAAGCTTTCTTT.

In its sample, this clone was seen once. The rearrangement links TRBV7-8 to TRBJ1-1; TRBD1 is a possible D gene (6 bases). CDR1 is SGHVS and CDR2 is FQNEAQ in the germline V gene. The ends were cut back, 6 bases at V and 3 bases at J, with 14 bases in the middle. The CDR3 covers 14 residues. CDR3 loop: CASRTREGDTEAFF. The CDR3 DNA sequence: TGTGCCAGCAGGACCCGGGAGGGGGACACTGAAGCTTTCTTT.

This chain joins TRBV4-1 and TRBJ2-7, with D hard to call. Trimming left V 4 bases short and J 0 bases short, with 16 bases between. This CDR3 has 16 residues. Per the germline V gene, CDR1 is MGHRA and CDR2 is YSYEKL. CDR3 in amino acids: CASSLISSTHSYEQYF. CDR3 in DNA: TGCGCCAGCAGCCTAATTTCGAGTACTCACTCCTACGAGCAGTACTTC.

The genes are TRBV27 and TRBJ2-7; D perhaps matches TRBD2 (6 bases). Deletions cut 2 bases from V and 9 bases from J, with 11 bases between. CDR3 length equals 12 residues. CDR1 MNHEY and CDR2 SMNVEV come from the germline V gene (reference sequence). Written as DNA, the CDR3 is TGTGCCAGCAGTTTACGGGGAGGTGGGCAGTACTTC. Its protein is CASSLRGGGQYF.

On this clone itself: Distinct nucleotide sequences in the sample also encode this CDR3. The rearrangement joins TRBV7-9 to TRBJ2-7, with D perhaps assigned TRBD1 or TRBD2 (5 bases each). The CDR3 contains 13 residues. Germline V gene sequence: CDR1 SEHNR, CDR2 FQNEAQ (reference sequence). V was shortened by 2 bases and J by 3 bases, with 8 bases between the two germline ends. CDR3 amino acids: CASSLPGSYEQYF. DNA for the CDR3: TGTGCCAGCAGCTTACCAGGGAGCTACGAGCAGTACTTC.

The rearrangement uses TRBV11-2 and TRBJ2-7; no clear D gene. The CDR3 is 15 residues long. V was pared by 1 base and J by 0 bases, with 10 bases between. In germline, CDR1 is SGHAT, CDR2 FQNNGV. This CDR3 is CASSLGGVSSYEQYF. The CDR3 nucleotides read TGTGCCAGCAGCTTAGGTGGGGTCAGCTCCTACGAGCAGTACTTC.

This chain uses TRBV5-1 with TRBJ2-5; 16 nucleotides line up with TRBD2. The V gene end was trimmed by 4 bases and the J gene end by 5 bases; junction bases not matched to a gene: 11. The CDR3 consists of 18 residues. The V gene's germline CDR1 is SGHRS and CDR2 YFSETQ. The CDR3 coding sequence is TGCGCCAGCAGCGTCACATCACCGGGACTAGCGGGAGGGGAGACCCAGTACTTC. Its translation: CASSVTSPGLAGGETQYF.

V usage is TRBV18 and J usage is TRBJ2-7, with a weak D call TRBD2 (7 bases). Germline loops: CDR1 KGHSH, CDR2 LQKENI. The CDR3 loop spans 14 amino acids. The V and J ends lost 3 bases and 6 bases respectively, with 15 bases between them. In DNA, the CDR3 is TGTGCCAGCTCACCGGGGGGGGCGACTCGCGAGCAGTACTTC. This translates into CASSPGGATREQYF.

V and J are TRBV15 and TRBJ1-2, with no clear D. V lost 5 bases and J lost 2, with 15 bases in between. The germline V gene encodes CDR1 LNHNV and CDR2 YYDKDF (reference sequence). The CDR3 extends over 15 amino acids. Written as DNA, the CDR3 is TGTGCCACCAGCGTAGACCGGCGACTAAACTATGGCTACACCTTC. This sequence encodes CATSVDRRLNYGYTF.

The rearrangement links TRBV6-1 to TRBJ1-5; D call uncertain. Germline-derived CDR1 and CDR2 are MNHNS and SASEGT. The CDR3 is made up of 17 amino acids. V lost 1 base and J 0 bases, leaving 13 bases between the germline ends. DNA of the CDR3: TGTGCCAGCAGTGAAGGGGTCAGGTACTATAGCAATCAGCCCCAGCATTTT. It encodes CASSEGVRYYSNQPQHF.

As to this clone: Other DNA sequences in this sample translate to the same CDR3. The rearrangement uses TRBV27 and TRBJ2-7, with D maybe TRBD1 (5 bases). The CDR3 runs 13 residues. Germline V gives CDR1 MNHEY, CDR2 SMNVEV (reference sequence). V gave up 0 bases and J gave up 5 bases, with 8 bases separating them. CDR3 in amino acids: CASSLSSGNEQYF. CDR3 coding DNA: TGTGCCAGCAGTTTATCGTCAGGGAACGAGCAGTACTTC.

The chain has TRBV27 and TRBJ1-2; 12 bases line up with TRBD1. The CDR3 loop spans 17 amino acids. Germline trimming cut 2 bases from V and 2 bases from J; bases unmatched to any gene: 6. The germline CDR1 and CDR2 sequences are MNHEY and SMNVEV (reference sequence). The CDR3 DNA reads TGTGCCAGCAGTTTAACGGGACAGGGGGCAAGGAACTATGGCTACACCTTC. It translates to CASSLTGQGARNYGYTF.